This TCR beta chain was retrieved from a study of T cells in women clearing cervical HPV infection. Study-level results: Controls had more TRBV6-7 (approximately 0.16%) than cases (0.11%).

As to this clone: The target antigen is unknown. The read ends 3 residues early relative to the CDR3; the germline J gene fills the gap.

The CDR3 runs 14 residues. The germline V gene has CDR1 DFQATT and CDR2 SNEGSKA (reference sequence). Trimming took 3 bases from V and 6 from J; bases not matched to a gene: 4. Libraries were prepared by immunoSEQ multiplex PCR; TCRdb keeps only in-frame clonotypes and omits some of them. The repertoire table contains 36,000 or so clones. This TCR came from a woman between 18 and 75 years old with a cervical HPV16 infection that either progressed to CIN3+ or cleared (not recorded which). V usage is TRBV20-1 and J usage is TRBJ1-6; 8 bases match TRBD1. Sequencing was performed on blood buffy coat. The CDR3: CSARATGVNSPLHF. The CDR3 bases that were read are TGCAGTGCTAGGGCGACAGGGGTTAATTCACCC.